This T cell receptor (beta chain) was sequenced for a study of control samples from healthy donors and cancer patients. The CDR3 consists of 14 residues. Germline values: CDR1 SQVTM, CDR2 ANQGSEA. With V trimmed by 7 bases and J by 8 bases, 14 bases remained unmatched. The data were produced by immunoSEQ multiplex PCR, yet TCRdb's version contains in-frame clones alone and is incomplete. The sample yields more than 20,000 clones, roughly 93% seen once. This sequence joins TRBV29-1 and TRBJ1-2, with TRBD1 matching over 9 bases. Material: PBMCs. The sequence was collected from a man aged 45 to 65 with lung cancer. CDR3 DNA: TGCAGCGCATCAACCCCGGGACAGGGAACGGGCTACACCTTC. The encoded protein is CSASTPGQGTGYTF. Full variable domain (missing parts from reference TRBV29-1 and TRBJ1-2): SAVISQKPSRDICQRGTSLTIQCQVDSQVTMMFWYRQQPGQSLTLIATANQGSEATYESGFVIDKFPISRPNLTFSTLTVSNMSPEDSSIYLCSASTPGQGTGYTFGSGTRLTVV.